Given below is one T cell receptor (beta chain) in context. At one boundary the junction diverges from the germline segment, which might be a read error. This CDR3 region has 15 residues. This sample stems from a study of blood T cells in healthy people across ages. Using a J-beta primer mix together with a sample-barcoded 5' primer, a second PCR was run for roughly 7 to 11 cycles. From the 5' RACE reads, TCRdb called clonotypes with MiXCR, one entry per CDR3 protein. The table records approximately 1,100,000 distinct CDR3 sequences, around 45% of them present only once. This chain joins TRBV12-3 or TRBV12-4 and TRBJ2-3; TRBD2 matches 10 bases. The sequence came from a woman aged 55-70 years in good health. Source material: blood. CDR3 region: CASSLGGLAGDTRYF. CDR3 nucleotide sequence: TGTGCCAGCAGTTTAGGTGGGCTAGCGGGAGATACGCGGTATTTT.